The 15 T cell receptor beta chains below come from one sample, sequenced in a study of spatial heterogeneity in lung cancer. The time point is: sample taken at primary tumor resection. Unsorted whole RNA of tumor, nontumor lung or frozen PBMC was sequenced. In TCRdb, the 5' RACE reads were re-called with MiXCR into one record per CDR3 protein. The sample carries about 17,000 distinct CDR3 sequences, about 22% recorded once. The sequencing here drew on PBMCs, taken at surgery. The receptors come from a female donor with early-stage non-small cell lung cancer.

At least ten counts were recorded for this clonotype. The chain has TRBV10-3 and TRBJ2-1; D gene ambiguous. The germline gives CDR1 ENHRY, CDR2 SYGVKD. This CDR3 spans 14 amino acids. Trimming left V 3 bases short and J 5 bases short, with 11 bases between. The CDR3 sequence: CAISDRVQDNEQFF. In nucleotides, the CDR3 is TGTGCCATCAGTGATAGAGTCCAAGACAATGAGCAGTTCTTC.

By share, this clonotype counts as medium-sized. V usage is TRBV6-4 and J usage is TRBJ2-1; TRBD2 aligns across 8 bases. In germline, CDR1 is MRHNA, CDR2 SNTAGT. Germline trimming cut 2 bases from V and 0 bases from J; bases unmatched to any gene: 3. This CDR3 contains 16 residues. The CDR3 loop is CASSDESGSSYNEQFF. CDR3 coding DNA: TGTGCCAGCAGTGACGAAAGCGGGAGCTCCTACAATGAGCAGTTCTTC.

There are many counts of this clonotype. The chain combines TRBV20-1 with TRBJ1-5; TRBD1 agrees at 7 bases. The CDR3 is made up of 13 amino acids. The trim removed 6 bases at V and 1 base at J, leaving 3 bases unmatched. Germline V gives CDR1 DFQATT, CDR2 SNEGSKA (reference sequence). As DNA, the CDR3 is TGCAGTGCAAGGGGACAGAGCAATCAGCCCCAGCATTTT. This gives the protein CSARGQSNQPQHF.

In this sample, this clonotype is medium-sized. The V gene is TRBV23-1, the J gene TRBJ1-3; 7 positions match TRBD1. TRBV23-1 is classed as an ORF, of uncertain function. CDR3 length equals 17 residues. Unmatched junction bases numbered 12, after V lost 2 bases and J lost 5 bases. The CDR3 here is CASSQAKTGERRNTIYF. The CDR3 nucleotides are TGCGCCAGCAGTCAAGCCAAAACAGGGGAGAGAAGAAACACCATATATTTT.

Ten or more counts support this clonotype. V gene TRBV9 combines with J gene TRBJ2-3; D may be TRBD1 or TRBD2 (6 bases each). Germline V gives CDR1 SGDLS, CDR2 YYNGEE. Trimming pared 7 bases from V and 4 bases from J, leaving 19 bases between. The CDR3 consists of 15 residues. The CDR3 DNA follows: TGTGCCAGCGCTTGGAGGGGGGCCAGGGCAGATACGCAGTATTTT. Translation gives CASAWRGARADTQYF.

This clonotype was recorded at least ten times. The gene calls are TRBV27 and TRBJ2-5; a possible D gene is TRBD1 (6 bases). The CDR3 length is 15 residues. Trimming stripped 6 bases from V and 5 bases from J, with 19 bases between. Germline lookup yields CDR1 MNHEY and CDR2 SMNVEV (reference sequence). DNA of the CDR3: TGTGCCAGCAGCCCCCGTGGGGCCCAGGGGGAGACCCAGTACTTC. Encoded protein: CASSPRGAQGETQYF.

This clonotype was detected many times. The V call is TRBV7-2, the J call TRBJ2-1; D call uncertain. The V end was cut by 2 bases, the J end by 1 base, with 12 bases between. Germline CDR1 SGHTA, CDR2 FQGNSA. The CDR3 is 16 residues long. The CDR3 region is CASSLSGAPSYNEQFF. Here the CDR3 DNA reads TGTGCCAGCAGCTTATCTGGAGCGCCATCCTACAATGAGCAGTTCTTC.

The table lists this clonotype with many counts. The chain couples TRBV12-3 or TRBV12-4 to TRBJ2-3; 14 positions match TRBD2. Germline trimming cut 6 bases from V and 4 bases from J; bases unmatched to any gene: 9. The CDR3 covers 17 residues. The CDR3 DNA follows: TGTGCCAGCAGACGGGGACTAGCGGGAGTAGGCGCAGATACGCAGTATTTT. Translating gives CASRRGLAGVGADTQYF.

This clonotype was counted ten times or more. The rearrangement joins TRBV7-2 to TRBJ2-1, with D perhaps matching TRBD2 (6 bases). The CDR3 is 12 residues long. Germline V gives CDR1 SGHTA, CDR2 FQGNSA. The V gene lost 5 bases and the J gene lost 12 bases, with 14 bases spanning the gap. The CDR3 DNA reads TGTGCCAGCAGCCCGTCCCGGAGGGTGCAGTTCTTC. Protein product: CASSPSRRVQFF.

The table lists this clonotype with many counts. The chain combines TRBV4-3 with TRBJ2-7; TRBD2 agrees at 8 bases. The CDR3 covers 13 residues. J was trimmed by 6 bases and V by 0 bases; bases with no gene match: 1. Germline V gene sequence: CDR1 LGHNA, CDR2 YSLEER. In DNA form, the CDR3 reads TGCGCCAGCAGCCAAGATGGGACTAGCGAGCAGTACGTC. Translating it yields CASSQDGTSEQYV.

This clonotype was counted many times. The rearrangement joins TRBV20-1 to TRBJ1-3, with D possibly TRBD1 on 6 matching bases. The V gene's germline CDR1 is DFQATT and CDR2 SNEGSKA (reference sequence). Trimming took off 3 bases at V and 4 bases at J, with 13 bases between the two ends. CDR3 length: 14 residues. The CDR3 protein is CSASPTGPGNTIYF. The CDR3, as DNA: TGCAGTGCTAGCCCCACAGGGCCCGGAAACACCATATATTTT.

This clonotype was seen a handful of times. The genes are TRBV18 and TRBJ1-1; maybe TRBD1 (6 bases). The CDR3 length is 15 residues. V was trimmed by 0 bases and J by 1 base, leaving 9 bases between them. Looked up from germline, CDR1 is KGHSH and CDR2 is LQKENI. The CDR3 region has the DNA TGTGCCAGCTCACCACCGAGGGGGGGGAACACTGAAGCTTTCTTT. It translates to CASSPPRGGNTEAFF.

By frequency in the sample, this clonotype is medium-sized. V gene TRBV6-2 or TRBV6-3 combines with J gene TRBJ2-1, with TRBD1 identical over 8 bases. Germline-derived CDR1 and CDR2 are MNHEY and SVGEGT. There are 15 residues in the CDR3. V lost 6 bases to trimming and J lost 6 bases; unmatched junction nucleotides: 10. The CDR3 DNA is TGTGCCAGCAGCCCCGGGACAGGAAAGCCCAATGAGCAGTTCTTC. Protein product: CASSPGTGKPNEQFF.

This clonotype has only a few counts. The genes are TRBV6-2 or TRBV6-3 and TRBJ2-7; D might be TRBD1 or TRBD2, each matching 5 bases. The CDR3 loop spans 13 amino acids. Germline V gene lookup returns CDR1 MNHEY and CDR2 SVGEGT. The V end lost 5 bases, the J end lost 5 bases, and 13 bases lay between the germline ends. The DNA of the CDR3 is TGTGCCAGCAGTCGCCTACGGGGCCACGAGCAGTACTTC. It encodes CASSRLRGHEQYF.

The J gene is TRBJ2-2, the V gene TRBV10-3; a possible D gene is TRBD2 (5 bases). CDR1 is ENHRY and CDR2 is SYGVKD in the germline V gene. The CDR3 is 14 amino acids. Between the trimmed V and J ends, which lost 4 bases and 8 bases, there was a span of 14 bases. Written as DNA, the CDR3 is TGTGCCATCAGTGTCGTGGGAGTGGAGGGGGAGCTGTTTTTT. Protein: CAISVVGVEGELFF.